A single sample gave rise to the 14 T cell receptor beta chains below, sequenced in a study of cytomegalovirus exposure and HLA in healthy donors. The PCR used 60 Vbeta and 13 Jbeta primers. Assay used: immunoSEQ multiplex PCR; TCRdb lists only in-frame clones, some missing. The sample has 200,000 to 250,000 clones; around 89% are singletons. Sample: PBMCs. The source is a young woman in good health and CMV-seronegative.

The V call is TRBV7-2, the J call TRBJ2-3; 11 nucleotides match TRBD2. The length of the CDR3 is 15 residues. With 5 bases clipped from V and 2 bases from J, the junction kept 3 bases outside the gene matches. Germline lookup yields CDR1 SGHTA and CDR2 FQGNSA. The CDR3 protein is CASSRTSGSTDTQYF. For the CDR3, the DNA is TGTGCCAGCAGCCGGACTAGCGGGTCCACAGATACGCAGTATTTT. The variable domain in full, completed from reference TRBV7-2 and TRBJ2-3, reads GAGVSQSPSNKVTEKGKDVELRCDPISGHTALYWYRQSLGQGLEFLIYFQGNSAPDKSGLPSDRFSAERTGGSVSTLTIQRTQQEDSAVYLCASSRTSGSTDTQYFGPGTRLTVL.

The chain employs TRBV7-8 and TRBJ2-6; maybe TRBD1 (5 bases). The ends were cut back, 8 bases at V and 13 bases at J, with 21 bases in the middle. Germline CDR1 reads SGHVS; CDR2 reads FQNEAQ. CDR3 size: 14 residues. This CDR3 is CASGVRTRVDVLTF. The CDR3 nucleotides read TGTGCCAGCGGAGTACGAACCAGGGTCGATGTCCTGACTTTC.

V is TRBV28 and J is TRBJ1-6; possibly TRBD1 for D (5 bases). Germline values: CDR1 MDHEN, CDR2 SYDVKM. The CDR3 has 14 residues. V lost 5 bases and J 7 bases, leaving 12 bases between the germline ends. This CDR3 reads CASSRPGENSPLHF. The CDR3 bases are TGTGCCAGCAGTCGACCGGGGGAGAATTCACCCCTCCACTTT.

The chain has TRBV7-8 and TRBJ2-1, with TRBD2 matching over 12 bases. Germline V gene sequence: CDR1 SGHVS, CDR2 FQNEAQ. Trimming removed 3 bases from V and 5 bases from J; junction bases left unmatched: 5. The CDR3 loop spans 16 amino acids. The CDR3 is CASSFRLAGVNNEQFF. CDR3 coding DNA: TGTGCCAGCAGCTTCAGACTAGCGGGGGTAAACAATGAGCAGTTCTTC.

The chain employs TRBV7-3 and TRBJ1-2; D call uncertain. The CDR3 length is 13 residues. Germline values: CDR1 SGHTA, CDR2 FQGTGA. V was cut by 5 bases and J by 7 bases, with 14 bases left in between. The CDR3 region is CASSPRGSGGYTF. The CDR3 DNA reads TGTGCCAGCAGCCCCCGCGGTTCGGGTGGCTACACCTTC.

J is TRBJ2-5 and V is TRBV4-1, with D maybe TRBD2 (7 bases). The end of the DNA is better explained by TRBJ2-7, so the J call may be wrong. CDR1 MGHRA and CDR2 YSYEKL come from the germline V gene. The CDR3 has 16 residues. CDR3 sequence (DNA): TGCGCCAGCAGCCAATGGGGGGGCACAACGTCCTACGAGCAGTACTTC. Protein sequence: CASSQWGGTTSYEQYF.

The chain uses TRBV19 and TRBJ2-1; TRBD2 matches 11 bases. There are 15 residues in the CDR3. The V and J ends lost 4 bases and 4 bases, in that order; junction bases with no gene match: 3. CDR1 and CDR2 (germline): LNHDA, SQIVND (reference sequence). This chain's CDR3 is CASSTTSGVYNEQFF. CDR3 sequence (DNA): TGTGCCAGTAGTACGACTAGCGGGGTTTACAATGAGCAGTTCTTC. The full variable domain, rest sourced from reference TRBV19 and TRBJ2-1, is DGGITQSPKYLFRKEGQNVTLSCEQNLNHDAMYWYRQDPGQGLRLIYYSQIVNDFQKGDIAEGYSVSREKKESFPLTVTSAQKNPTAFYLCASSTTSGVYNEQFFGPGTRLTVL.

In its sample, this clone was seen once. The rearrangement uses TRBV11-2 and TRBJ1-2; D unclear. With 5 bases removed from V and 4 bases from J, the gap between germline ends came to 8 bases. Germline V gives CDR1 SGHAT, CDR2 FQNNGV. There are 12 residues in the CDR3. The CDR3 sequence: CASSLGRYGYTF. In nucleotides, the CDR3 is TGTGCCAGCAGCCTAGGTCGCTATGGCTACACCTTC.

The chain is built from TRBV5-4 and TRBJ1-2; 7 bases are a match to TRBD1. The CDR3 consists of 14 residues. Germline trimming cut 4 bases from V and 7 bases from J; bases unmatched to any gene: 10. Looked up from germline, CDR1 is SGHNT and CDR2 is YYREEE (reference sequence). The CDR3 sequence is CASSTGQDVSGYTF. CDR3 DNA sequence: TGTGCCAGCAGCACCGGACAGGACGTCTCTGGCTACACCTTC. Together with reference TRBV5-4 and TRBJ1-2, the CDR3 gives the full variable domain: ETGVTQSPTHLIKTRGQQVTLRCSSQSGHNTVSWYQQALGQGPQFIFQYYREEENGRGNFPPRFSGLQFPNYSSELNVNALELDDSALYLCASSTGQDVSGYTFGSGTRLTVV.

J is TRBJ1-3 and V is TRBV28, with a tentative D call TRBD1 (5 bases). V dropped 3 bases and J dropped 0 bases, with 15 bases sitting between them. CDR3 length: 17 residues. Germline CDR1 is MDHEN and CDR2 is SYDVKM. CDR3 residues: CASSLFRTGHSGNTIYF. The CDR3 bases are TGTGCCAGCAGTTTGTTTCGAACAGGTCACTCTGGAAACACCATATATTTT. The full variable domain, completed using reference TRBV28 and TRBJ1-3, is DVKVTQSSRYLVKRTGEKVFLECVQDMDHENMFWYRQDPGLGLRLIYFSYDVKMKEKGDIPEGYSVSREKKERFSLILESASTNQTSMYLCASSLFRTGHSGNTIYFGEGSWLTVV.

This sequence joins TRBV10-3 and TRBJ1-6; 10 positions match TRBD1. The CDR3 is made up of 14 amino acids. V lost 6 bases to trimming and J lost 9 bases; unmatched junction nucleotides: 5. Germline values: CDR1 ENHRY, CDR2 SYGVKD. This CDR3 reads CAISGTGDGSPLHF. Here the CDR3 DNA reads TGTGCCATCAGCGGGACAGGGGACGGTTCACCCCTCCACTTT.

CDR3 bases: TGTGCCAGCAGTTCGCGAACAGGGTTTAACTATGGCTACACCTTC. Its translation is CASSSRTGFNYGYTF. This chain links TRBV5-4 with TRBJ1-2; D might be TRBD1 (6 bases). Germline lookup yields CDR1 SGHNT and CDR2 YYREEE (reference sequence). V lost 5 bases and J 1 base, leaving 15 bases between the germline ends. This CDR3 is built from 15 residues.

This clone appeared a single time. The chain couples TRBV11-3 to TRBJ2-3; 8 bases align to TRBD2. V was clipped by 5 bases and J by 6 bases; unmatched bases: 13. The CDR3 loop spans 16 amino acids. Germline V gene sequence: CDR1 SGHNT, CDR2 YENEEA. The CDR3 coding sequence is TGTGCCAGCAGCATGCGTGCGGGGGGCCCGGGCGATACGCAGTATTTT. It codes for CASSMRAGGPGDTQYF.

The chain combines TRBV10-3 with TRBJ2-5; unclear D gene. CDR1 is ENHRY, CDR2 SYGVKD, per germline. The CDR3 has 14 residues. V was trimmed by 5 bases and J by 3 bases, leaving 13 bases between them. The CDR3 sequence: CAISQLPREETQYF. DNA of the CDR3: TGTGCCATCAGTCAACTTCCCCGGGAAGAGACCCAGTACTTC.